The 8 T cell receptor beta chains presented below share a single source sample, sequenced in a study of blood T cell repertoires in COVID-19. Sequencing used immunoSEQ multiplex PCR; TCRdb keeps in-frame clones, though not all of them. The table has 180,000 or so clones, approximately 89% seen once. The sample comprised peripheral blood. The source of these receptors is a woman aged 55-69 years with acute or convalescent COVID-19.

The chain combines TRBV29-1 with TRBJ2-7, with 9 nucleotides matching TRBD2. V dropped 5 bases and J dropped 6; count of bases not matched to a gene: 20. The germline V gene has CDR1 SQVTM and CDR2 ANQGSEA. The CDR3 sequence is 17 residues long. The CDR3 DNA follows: TGCAGCGTTTATGATTTCAGGGATGGTAGCGGGGGCTCCGAGCAGTACTTC. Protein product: CSVYDFRDGSGGSEQYF.

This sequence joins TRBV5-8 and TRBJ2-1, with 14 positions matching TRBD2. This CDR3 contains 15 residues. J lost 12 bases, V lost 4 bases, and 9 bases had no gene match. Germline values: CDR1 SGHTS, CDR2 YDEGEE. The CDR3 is CASSLNVGTSGRQFF. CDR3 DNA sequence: TGTGCCAGCAGCCTAAACGTCGGGACTAGCGGGAGGCAGTTCTTC.

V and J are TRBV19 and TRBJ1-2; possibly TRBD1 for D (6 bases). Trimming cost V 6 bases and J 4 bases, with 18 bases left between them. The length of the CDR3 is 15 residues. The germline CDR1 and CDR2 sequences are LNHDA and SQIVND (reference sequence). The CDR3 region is CASSMDLGAPYGYTF. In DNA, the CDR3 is TGTGCCAGTAGCATGGATTTGGGGGCCCCCTATGGCTACACCTTC.

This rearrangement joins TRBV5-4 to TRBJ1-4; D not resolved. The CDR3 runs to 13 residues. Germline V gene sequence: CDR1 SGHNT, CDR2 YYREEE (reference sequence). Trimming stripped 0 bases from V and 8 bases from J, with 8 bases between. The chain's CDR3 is CASSLAMGEKLFF. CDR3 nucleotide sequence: TGTGCCAGCAGCTTGGCCATGGGCGAAAAACTGTTTTTT.

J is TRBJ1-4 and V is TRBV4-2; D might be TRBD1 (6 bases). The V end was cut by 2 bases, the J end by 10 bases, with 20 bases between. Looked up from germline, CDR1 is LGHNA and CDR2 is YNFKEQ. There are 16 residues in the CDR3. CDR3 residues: CASSQTPSGGPGKLFF. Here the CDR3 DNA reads TGTGCCAGCAGCCAAACCCCCAGCGGGGGGCCCGGAAAACTGTTTTTT.

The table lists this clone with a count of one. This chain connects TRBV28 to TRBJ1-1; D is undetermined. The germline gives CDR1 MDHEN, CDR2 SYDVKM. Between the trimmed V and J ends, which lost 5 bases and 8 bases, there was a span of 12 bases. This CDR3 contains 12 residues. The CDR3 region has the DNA TGTGCCAGCAGTACGAATCCCAGGGAAGCTTTCTTT. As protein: CASSTNPREAFF.

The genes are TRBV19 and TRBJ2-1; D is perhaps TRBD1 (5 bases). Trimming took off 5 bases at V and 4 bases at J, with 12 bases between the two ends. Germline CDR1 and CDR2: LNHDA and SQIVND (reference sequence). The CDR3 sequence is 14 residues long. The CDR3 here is CASSVLGAYNEQFF. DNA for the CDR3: TGTGCCAGTAGTGTTTTAGGGGCGTACAATGAGCAGTTCTTC.

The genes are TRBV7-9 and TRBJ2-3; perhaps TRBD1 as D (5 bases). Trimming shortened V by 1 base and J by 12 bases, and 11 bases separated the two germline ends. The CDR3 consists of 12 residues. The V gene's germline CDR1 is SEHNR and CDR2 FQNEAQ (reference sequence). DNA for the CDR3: TGTGCCAGCAGCTTAGAGGCCGGACATCAGTATTTT. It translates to CASSLEAGHQYF. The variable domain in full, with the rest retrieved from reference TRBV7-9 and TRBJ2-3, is DTGVSQNPRHKITKRGQNVTFRCDPISEHNRLYWYRQTLGQGPEFLTYFQNEAQLEKSRLLSDRFSAERPKGSFSTLEIQRTEQGDSAMYLCASSLEAGHQYFGPGTRLTVL.